A selection of T cell receptor beta chains follows, all from one sample in a study of regulatory T cells in long-lasting Graves disease. TCRdb re-analysed the multiplex PCR reads in MiXCR, keeping a single row per CDR3 protein. This table has about 460,000 distinct CDR3 sequences, 13% to 15% appearing once. These sequences were also reported in another study, on T cells in Graves' hyperthyroidism and ophthalmopathy.

This material consisted of peripheral blood mononuclear cells (PBMCs), taken at new diagnosis, from a patient treated with antithyroid drugs. All receptors come from a woman between 50 and 59 years old with Graves disease. Both conserved end residues are part of each CDR3. The D gene is left open where the match is weak. Clone size is not always given. Where it is, it says once, few, many or a class for expanded clones.

size,J,length,V,D,CDR3,DNA
few,TRBJ1-2,17,TRBV18,TRBD1,CASSPGDRGSNGYGYTF,TGTGCCAGCTCACCCGGGGACAGGGGGTCTAATGGCTATGGCTACACCTTC
many,TRBJ2-1,15,TRBV5-1,NA,CASSLGGGNYNEQFF,TGCGCCAGCAGCTTAGGAGGCGGGAACTACAATGAGCAGTTCTTC
NA,TRBJ2-1,16,TRBV30,NA,CAWSNRVLSSANEQFF,TGTGCCTGGAGTAACAGGGTTTTGAGTTCTGCCAATGAGCAGTTCTTC
many,TRBJ1-1,14,TRBV5-1,NA,CASSSQVGITEAFF,TGCGCCAGCAGCTCCCAGGTCGGGATCACTGAAGCTTTCTTT
few,TRBJ1-4,14,TRBV5-1,NA,CASSLDREDEKLFF,TGCGCCAGCAGCTTGGACAGGGAAGATGAAAAACTGTTTTTT
NA,TRBJ2-7,15,TRBV6-5,NA,CASSYGYSGLYEQYF,TGTGCCAGCAGTTACGGCTATTCAGGCTTATACGAGCAGTACTTC
many,TRBJ2-7,14,TRBV27,TRBD1,CASRDNRGPYEQYF,TGTGCCAGCAGGGACAACAGGGGTCCCTACGAGCAGTACTTC
few,TRBJ2-7,15,TRBV6-1,TRBD1,CATKTGGLTSYEQYF,TGTGCCACCAAGACAGGGGGCCTCACCTCCTACGAGCAGTACTTC
many,TRBJ2-7,12,TRBV2,NA,CASIRDRYEQYF,TGTGCCAGCATCCGGGACCGATACGAGCAGTACTTC
NA,TRBJ2-2,15,TRBV28,TRBD1,CASSTSGTASGELFF,TGTGCCAGCAGTACATCCGGGACAGCCTCCGGGGAGCTGTTTTTT
few,TRBJ1-5,14,TRBV2,NA,CASSAGTRGQPQHF,TGTGCCAGCAGTGCCGGGACAAGAGGGCAGCCCCAGCATTTT
many,TRBJ1-1,16,TRBV7-8,TRBD1,CASSSGQGVAGTEAFF,TGTGCCAGCAGCTCCGGACAGGGGGTTGCCGGCACTGAAGCTTTCTTT
few,TRBJ2-1,14,TRBV11-2,NA,CASSPAGRPNEQFF,TGTGCCAGCAGCCCGGCTGGACGCCCCAATGAGCAGTTCTTC
many,TRBJ2-7,13,TRBV6-2/TRBV6-3,TRBD1,CASSRTGYYEQYF,TGTGCCAGCAGTAGGACAGGCTACTACGAGCAGTACTTC
many,TRBJ2-7,12,TRBV12-3/TRBV12-4,NA,CASNLGGYEQYF,TGTGCCAGCAACTTGGGGGGATACGAGCAGTACTTC
many,TRBJ2-7,14,TRBV5-1,TRBD1,CASSPGTVRYEQYF,TGCGCCAGCAGCCCAGGGACAGTCAGGTACGAGCAGTACTTC
many,TRBJ2-2,15,TRBV28,NA,CASSLGQLNTGELFF,TGTGCCAGCAGTTTAGGACAGCTGAACACCGGGGAGCTGTTTTTT
many,TRBJ2-7,15,TRBV10-1,NA,CASSDGQGSSYEQYF,TGCGCCAGCAGTGATGGGCAGGGGAGCTCCTACGAGCAGTACTTC
few,TRBJ1-2,11,TRBV2,TRBD1,CASRQGEGYTF,TGTGCCAGCAGACAGGGGGAGGGCTACACCTTC
NA,TRBJ1-1,11,TRBV7-9,NA,CASGHWPEAFF,TGTGCCAGCGGCCATTGGCCTGAAGCTTTCTTT
few,TRBJ2-1,11,TRBV25-1,NA,CASSGFPEQFF,TGTGCCAGCAGTGGATTCCCTGAGCAGTTCTTC
many,TRBJ2-7,15,TRBV28,NA,CASSDTGILSHEQYF,TGTGCCAGCAGTGATACAGGGATTTTAAGCCACGAGCAGTACTTC
many,TRBJ2-7,11,TRBV7-9,NA,CATEGGGEQYF,TGTGCCACGGAGGGGGGGGGCGAGCAGTACTTC
NA,TRBJ1-1,15,TRBV3-1,NA,CASSQVWQINTEAFF,TGTGCCAGCAGCCAAGTCTGGCAGATCAACACTGAAGCTTTCTTT
NA,TRBJ2-2,15,TRBV4-1,TRBD2,CASSLPGGLAGELFF,TGCGCCAGCAGCCTCCCGGGAGGGCTAGCCGGGGAGCTGTTTTTT
NA,TRBJ1-5,15,TRBV4-1,TRBD1,CASSQGWTGLQAQHF,TGCGCCAGCAGCCAGGGGTGGACAGGGCTCCAGGCCCAGCATTTT
many,TRBJ1-6,16,TRBV2,NA,CASSLYPGHDNSPLHF,TGTGCCAGCAGCTTATATCCGGGACACGATAATTCACCCCTCCACTTT
few,TRBJ2-7,13,TRBV6-2/TRBV6-3,NA,CASSYSNPPEQYF,TGTGCCAGCAGTTACTCGAACCCACCCGAGCAGTACTTC
few,TRBJ2-1,15,TRBV3-1,NA,CASSQDTRSYNEQFF,TGTGCCAGCAGCCAAGATACTCGGTCCTACAATGAGCAGTTCTTC
few,TRBJ2-7,18,TRBV10-2,NA,CASSGPPTGQDSAYEQYF,TGCGCCAGCAGTGGCCCCCCCACCGGCCAGGATTCTGCCTACGAGCAGTACTTC
few,TRBJ2-1,16,TRBV19,TRBD2,CASSTGLGPSYNEQFF,TGTGCCAGTAGTACCGGACTAGGGCCTTCCTACAATGAGCAGTTCTTC
few,TRBJ1-4,16,TRBV10-2,TRBD1,CASSVARQGRPEKLFF,TGCGCCAGCAGTGTCGCTAGACAGGGAAGACCCGAAAAACTGTTTTTT
few,TRBJ2-7,16,TRBV4-2,TRBD2,CASSQDIGDYPYEQYF,TGTGCCAGCAGCCAAGATATCGGGGACTACCCCTACGAGCAGTACTTC
many,TRBJ2-5,14,TRBV7-9,NA,CASSLGETPMTQYF,TGTGCCAGCAGCCTCGGAGAGACACCTATGACCCAGTACTTC
many,TRBJ2-2,12,TRBV9,NA,CASSVDTGELFF,TGTGCCAGCAGCGTAGACACCGGGGAGCTGTTTTTT
few,TRBJ1-1,13,TRBV7-9,TRBD1,CASSDRDRVVAFF,TGTGCCAGCAGCGACCGGGACAGGGTTGTGGCTTTCTTT
many,TRBJ2-1,13,TRBV5-1,TRBD2,CASSNSGSSTQFF,TGCGCCAGCAGTAATAGCGGGAGTTCCACGCAGTTCTTC
many,TRBJ2-3,13,TRBV20-1,TRBD1,CSARDRGADTQYF,TGCAGTGCTAGGGACAGGGGAGCAGATACGCAGTATTTT
NA,TRBJ2-4,17,TRBV28,NA,CASRKGTGARGQNIQYF,TGTGCCAGCAGAAAGGGCACGGGGGCGCGTGGGCAAAACATTCAGTACTTC
NA,TRBJ1-1,17,TRBV18,TRBD1,CASSPTWDRGRNTEAFF,TGTGCCAGCTCACCGACCTGGGACAGAGGAAGGAACACTGAAGCTTTCTTT
NA,TRBJ2-7,14,TRBV28,TRBD2,CASSLTSRTYEQYF,TGTGCCAGCAGCCTGACTAGCCGTACCTACGAGCAGTACTTC
few,TRBJ2-3,18,TRBV18,TRBD1,CASSPLGPGQNGADTQYF,TGTGCCAGCTCACCACTGGGACCGGGACAGAACGGGGCAGATACGCAGTATTTT
few,TRBJ2-1,12,TRBV9,NA,CASSSGTPAQFF,TGTGCCAGCAGCTCCGGGACCCCGGCGCAGTTCTTC
few,TRBJ2-7,16,TRBV6-1,TRBD2,CASIPTPGLAAYEQYF,TGTGCCAGCATACCGACCCCGGGACTAGCGGCCTACGAGCAGTACTTC
many,TRBJ1-5,16,TRBV6-1,TRBD1,CASSGGGQGGNQPQHF,TGTGCCAGCAGTGGTGGTGGACAGGGAGGTAATCAGCCCCAGCATTTT
NA,TRBJ1-3,15,TRBV5-6,TRBD1,CASSLEDRAGNTIYF,TGTGCCAGCAGCTTGGAAGACAGGGCTGGAAACACCATATATTTT
many,TRBJ2-7,16,TRBV20-1,TRBD2,CSARGQTAGGSYEQYF,TGCAGTGCTAGGGGGCAAACAGCGGGAGGTTCCTACGAGCAGTACTTC
NA,TRBJ2-6,18,TRBV6-5,NA,CASSSPRVRGSGANVLTF,TGTGCCAGCAGTTCCCCCAGGGTTCGGGGCTCTGGGGCCAACGTCCTGACTTTC
many,TRBJ1-6,16,TRBV10-2,NA,CASSLSGGRDNSPLHF,TGCGCCAGCAGCCTTTCGGGGGGACGAGATAATTCACCCCTCCACTTT
few,TRBJ2-4,13,TRBV12-3/TRBV12-4,NA,CASRHSPKNIQYF,TGTGCCAGCAGGCACAGCCCCAAAAACATTCAGTACTTC